Listed below are T cell receptor beta chains from one sample, sequenced in a study of blood T cell repertoires in COVID-19. Sequenced by immunoSEQ multiplex PCR; TCRdb stores in-frame clones only, minus some. The data contain 150,000 or so clones, more than 70% of them singletons. Sample: peripheral blood. The receptors originated from a man aged 50-60 years with active or convalescent COVID-19. Both conserved end residues are part of each CDR3. Fields, in order: J gene, D gene, CDR3 length, clone size, V gene, CDR3 protein, CDR3 DNA. The D gene is left open where the match is weak. Clone size is stated in some rows and not others, as once, few, many or a class when expanded.

j_gene: TRBJ1-4
d_gene: .
len: 15
abundance: once
v_gene: TRBV7-9
CDR3aa: CASRPPGGANEKLFF
CDR3nt: TGTGCCAGCAGGCCTCCGGGGGGGGCTAATGAAAAACTGTTTTTT

j_gene: TRBJ2-7
d_gene: .
len: 13
abundance: .
v_gene: TRBV5-4
CDR3aa: CASSLSNSYEQYF
CDR3nt: TGTGCCAGCAGCTTGTCTAACTCCTACGAGCAGTACTTC

j_gene: TRBJ2-7
d_gene: .
len: 13
abundance: .
v_gene: TRBV5-1
CDR3aa: CASSPLSVYEQYF
CDR3nt: TGCGCCAGCAGCCCCCTGTCCGTCTACGAGCAGTACTTC

j_gene: TRBJ2-3
d_gene: .
len: 15
abundance: once
v_gene: TRBV2
CDR3aa: CASRPDLSPPDTQYF
CDR3nt: TGTGCCAGCAGACCGGACTTAAGCCCCCCAGATACGCAGTATTTT

j_gene: TRBJ2-2
d_gene: .
len: 13
abundance: .
v_gene: TRBV28
CDR3aa: CASSTPYAGELFF
CDR3nt: TGTGCCAGCAGTACCCCCTACGCCGGGGAGCTGTTTTTT

j_gene: TRBJ2-1
d_gene: .
len: 14
abundance: .
v_gene: TRBV6-1
CDR3aa: CASSEINSYNEQFF
CDR3nt: TGTGCCAGCAGTGAAATTAACTCCTACAATGAGCAGTTCTTC

j_gene: TRBJ1-3
d_gene: TRBD1
len: 15
abundance: few
v_gene: TRBV5-5
CDR3aa: CASRLDRVRGNTIYF
CDR3nt: TGTGCCAGCAGACTAGACAGGGTTCGTGGAAACACCATATATTTT

j_gene: TRBJ1-1
d_gene: TRBD1
len: 15
abundance: .
v_gene: TRBV18
CDR3aa: CASSPLQGAQAEAFF
CDR3nt: TGTGCCAGCTCACCGCTACAGGGGGCGCAGGCTGAAGCTTTCTTT

j_gene: TRBJ2-7
d_gene: .
len: 14
abundance: .
v_gene: TRBV27
CDR3aa: CASRKSGPTYEQYF
CDR3nt: TGTGCCAGCAGAAAGAGCGGGCCAACCTACGAGCAGTACTTC

j_gene: TRBJ2-7
d_gene: .
len: 16
abundance: .
v_gene: TRBV15
CDR3aa: CATSRDKPSGFYEQYF
CDR3nt: TGTGCCACCAGCAGAGATAAACCGTCGGGGTTCTACGAGCAGTACTTC

j_gene: TRBJ1-1
d_gene: .
len: 16
abundance: .
v_gene: TRBV3-1/TRBV3-2
CDR3aa: CASSQDTYPMNTEAFF
CDR3nt: TGTGCCAGCAGCCAAGATACTTATCCGATGAACACTGAAGCTTTCTTT

j_gene: TRBJ1-2
d_gene: .
len: 10
abundance: once
v_gene: TRBV19
CDR3aa: CVQWGDGYTF
CDR3nt: TGTGTCCAATGGGGGGATGGCTACACCTTC

j_gene: TRBJ1-2
d_gene: .
len: 16
abundance: .
v_gene: TRBV6-5
CDR3aa: CASSYEGVGLSTGYTF
CDR3nt: TGTGCCAGCAGTTACGAGGGTGTTGGATTGAGCACTGGCTACACCTTC

j_gene: TRBJ2-1
d_gene: .
len: 11
abundance: .
v_gene: TRBV18
CDR3aa: CASSNTDEQFF
CDR3nt: TGTGCCAGCTCAAATACAGATGAACAGTTCTTC

j_gene: TRBJ2-1
d_gene: TRBD2
len: 14
abundance: .
v_gene: TRBV5-1
CDR3aa: CASSLGAGANEQFF
CDR3nt: TGCGCCAGCAGCTTGGGAGCGGGGGCTAATGAGCAGTTCTTC

j_gene: TRBJ2-1
d_gene: .
len: 11
abundance: .
v_gene: TRBV29-1
CDR3aa: CSARRGNEQFF
CDR3nt: TGCAGCGCAAGAAGGGGAAATGAGCAGTTCTTC

j_gene: TRBJ1-5
d_gene: TRBD1
len: 15
abundance: .
v_gene: TRBV2
CDR3aa: CASSARDRSNQPQHF
CDR3nt: TGTGCCAGCAGCGCACGGGACAGGTCGAATCAGCCCCAGCATTTT

j_gene: TRBJ1-1
d_gene: TRBD1
len: 14
abundance: .
v_gene: TRBV9
CDR3aa: CASSPTGWISEAFF
CDR3nt: TGTGCCAGCAGCCCGACAGGGTGGATTTCTGAAGCTTTCTTT

j_gene: TRBJ1-5
d_gene: .
len: 15
abundance: .
v_gene: TRBV19
CDR3aa: CASNIYTGRGQPQHF
CDR3nt: TGTGCCAGTAACATATATACAGGGCGGGGGCAGCCCCAGCATTTT